This T cell receptor beta chain was recorded in a study of blood T cell repertoires in COVID-19. Turning to the study itself: Some COVID-19 samples were acute and others convalescent; all came from the United States, Italy and Spain. The cDNA or gDNA used as material had been derived from T cells, B-cell-depleted T cells, or PBMCs.

Between the trimmed V and J ends, which lost 2 bases and 6 bases, there was a span of 20 bases. The germline gives CDR1 SGHDT, CDR2 YYEEEE. This CDR3 is 16 amino acids long. Per the study methods: For nucleated cells, counts were estimated from reference gene primer amplification. Assay: immunoSEQ multiplex PCR; the TCRdb copy retains only in-frame clones and omits some. That table supplies the V and J calls and clone size; D and trimming were determined from the DNA. Counted here are approximately 270,000 clones, over 75% occurring once; the ten biggest clones make up around 10%. The J gene is TRBJ1-2, the V gene TRBV5-6, with D hard to call. The clonotype originates from a woman in her 70s with acute or convalescent COVID-19. Sequencing input: peripheral blood. The CDR3 coding sequence is TGTGCCAGCAGCTTTGACCCAGGTGGAGGTAGTAATGGCTACACCTTC. Translating gives CASSFDPGGGSNGYTF.